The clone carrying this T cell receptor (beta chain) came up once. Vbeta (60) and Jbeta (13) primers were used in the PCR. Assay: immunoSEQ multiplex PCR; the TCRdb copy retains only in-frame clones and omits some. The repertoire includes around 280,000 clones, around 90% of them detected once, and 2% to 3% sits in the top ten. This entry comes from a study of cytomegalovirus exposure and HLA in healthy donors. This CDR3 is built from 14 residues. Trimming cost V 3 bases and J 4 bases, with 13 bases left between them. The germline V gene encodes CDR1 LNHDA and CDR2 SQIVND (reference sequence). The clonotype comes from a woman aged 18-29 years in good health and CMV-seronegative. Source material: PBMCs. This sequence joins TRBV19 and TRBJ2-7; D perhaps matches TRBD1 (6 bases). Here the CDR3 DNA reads TGTGCCAGTAGTATTACCCGGGACAATTACGAGCAGTACTTC. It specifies CASSITRDNYEQYF.